These 10 T cell receptor beta chains were all obtained from the same sample, sequenced in a study of OX40 agonist ivuxolimab in advanced cancers. Clones were read by immunoSEQ multiplex PCR, and TCRdb kept only the in-frame ones, dropping some. The repertoire holds roughly 70,000 clones, about 87% seen once, with just over 0.55% in the top ten. This specimen was CD4+ or CD8+ T cells sorted from blood, taken in a trial of the OX40 agonist ivuxolimab. Source of these receptors: an adult with an advanced solid tumor such as melanoma, head and neck, liver or kidney cancer.

This clone has a handful of counts. The CDR3 sequence is CASSLGTGDEKLFF. The CDR3 DNA reads as TGTGCCAGCAGCTTAGGGACAGGGGACGAAAAACTGTTTTTT. The chain employs TRBV7-9 and TRBJ1-4, with 9 bases fitting TRBD1. This CDR3 has 14 residues. Trimming at V came to 1 base and at J to 8 bases, leaving 2 bases not matched to a gene. Germline-derived CDR1 and CDR2 are SEHNR and FQNEAQ (reference sequence).

V gene TRBV7-7 combines with J gene TRBJ2-5; 8 bases align to TRBD1. The CDR3 totals 12 residues. Germline CDR1 is SSHAT and CDR2 is FNYEAQ (reference sequence). The CDR3, as DNA: TGTGCTAGCGGCGACAGGGGAGAGACCCAGTACTTC. It specifies CASGDRGETQYF.

This clone was observed a single time. CDR3 region: CASSHGQGTFSTDTQYF. The CDR3 bases are TGCGCCAGCAGCCATGGACAGGGGACATTTAGCACAGATACGCAGTATTTT. This chain links TRBV5-1 with TRBJ2-3; 9 positions match TRBD1. After removal of 4 bases from V and 0 bases from J, the junction contained 9 bases not matched to a gene. The V gene's germline CDR1 is SGHRS and CDR2 YFSETQ. This CDR3 is 17 amino acids long. Full variable domain (outside the CDR3, taken from reference TRBV5-1 and TRBJ2-3): KAGVTQTPRYLIKTRGQQVTLSCSPISGHRSVSWYQQTPGQGLQFLFEYFSETQRNKGNFPGRFSGRQFSNSRSEMNVSTLELGDSALYLCASSHGQGTFSTDTQYFGPGTRLTVL.

The chain joins TRBV6-6 to TRBJ1-2; 7 bases agree with TRBD1. Germline CDR1 and CDR2: MNHNY and SVGAGI (reference sequence). V shed 5 bases and J 0 bases; nucleotides not matched to a gene: 6. The CDR3 has 15 residues. CDR3: CASSPTGTANYGYTF. For the CDR3, the DNA is TGTGCCAGCAGTCCAACCGGGACAGCTAACTATGGCTACACCTTC.

The V gene is TRBV5-1, the J gene TRBJ2-1; tentative D call: TRBD1 (6 bases). The CDR3 contains 16 residues. Germline CDR1 is SGHRS and CDR2 is YFSETQ. The V and J ends lost 4 bases and 0 bases respectively, with 14 bases between them. The DNA of the CDR3 is TGCGCCAGCAGCCCAGTCCCGGACAGCTCCTACAATGAGCAGTTCTTC. Residues: CASSPVPDSSYNEQFF.

This clone turned up a few times. V gene TRBV6-5 combines with J gene TRBJ2-3, with D perhaps TRBD1 or TRBD2 (6 bases each). V lost 5 bases, J lost 4 bases, and 13 bases lay in between. The germline V gene encodes CDR1 MNHEY and CDR2 SVGAGI. The CDR3 contains 14 residues. The CDR3 region has the DNA TGTGCCAGCAGTCGCTTGAGGGGGGCAGATACGCAGTATTTT. Its protein product is CASSRLRGADTQYF.

The rearrangement links TRBV5-6 to TRBJ2-3; D not resolved. Germline V gene data show CDR1 as SGHDT and CDR2 as YYEEEE. This CDR3 has 14 amino acids. The V and J ends lost 0 bases and 2 bases respectively, with 7 bases between them. The CDR3 DNA reads as TGTGCCAGCAGCTTGGGGATACCCACAGATACGCAGTATTTT. Protein sequence: CASSLGIPTDTQYF.

This chain uses TRBV7-2 with TRBJ2-7; D might be TRBD1 (5 bases). The CDR3 contains 14 residues. Germline V gives CDR1 SGHTA, CDR2 FQGNSA. The germline V and J ends were trimmed by 2 bases and 5 bases, with 13 bases remaining between them. CDR3 nucleotide sequence: TGTGCCAGCAGCTTAAAAGGGGCGCAGCACGAGCAGTACTTC. Its translation is CASSLKGAQHEQYF.

V and J are TRBV19 and TRBJ2-2; D might be TRBD2 (5 bases). Trimming cost V 7 bases and J 5 bases, with 11 bases left between them. Germline values: CDR1 LNHDA, CDR2 SQIVND (reference sequence). This CDR3 contains 13 residues. The CDR3 sequence is CASTRGGTGELFF. CDR3 nucleotides: TGTGCCAGTACAAGAGGAGGAACCGGGGAGCTGTTTTTT.

The genes are TRBV25-1 and TRBJ2-7; the D gene is possibly TRBD2 (5 bases). Between the trimmed V and J ends, which lost 6 bases and 3 bases, there was a span of 6 bases. Germline CDR1 and CDR2: MGHDK and SYGVNS. The CDR3 totals 11 residues. CDR3 sequence reads: CASRDFYEQYF. CDR3 coding DNA: TGTGCCAGCAGGGACTTCTACGAGCAGTACTTC.